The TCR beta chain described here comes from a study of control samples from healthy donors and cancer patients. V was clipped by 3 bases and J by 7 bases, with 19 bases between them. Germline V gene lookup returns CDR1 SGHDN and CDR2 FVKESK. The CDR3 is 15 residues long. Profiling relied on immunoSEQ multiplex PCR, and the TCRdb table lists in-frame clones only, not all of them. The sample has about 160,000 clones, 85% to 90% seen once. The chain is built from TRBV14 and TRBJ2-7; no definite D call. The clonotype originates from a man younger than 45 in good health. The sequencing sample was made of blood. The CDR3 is CASSHGQKFLREQYF. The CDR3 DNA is TGTGCCAGCAGCCATGGTCAGAAGTTTCTACGGGAGCAGTACTTC.